The entry below gives a single T cell receptor beta chain sequence along with its context. TCRdb re-analysed the PCR reads in MiXCR, keeping a single row per CDR3 protein. Here the sample spans roughly 15,000 distinct CDR3 sequences, around 50% being singletons. This record belongs to a study of tumor-infiltrating lymphocytes in oesophageal squamous cell carcinoma. This CDR3 has 18 amino acids. Germline V gene data show CDR1 as SGHVS and CDR2 as FNYEAQ. V shed 7 bases, J shed 6 bases, and the junction held 17 bases outside the gene matches. The rearrangement joins TRBV7-6 to TRBJ2-3; 12 positions match TRBD2. Sequenced sample: blood. The TCR comes from a male donor with esophageal squamous cell carcinoma. CDR3 sequence reads: CASTLPPRLAGGLDTQYF. The CDR3 region has the DNA TGTGCCAGCACCCTCCCCCCCCGCCTAGCGGGAGGGCTTGATACGCAGTATTTT.